Sequencing of this T cell receptor (beta chain) was carried out in a study of T cells in localized non-small cell lung cancer. Findings of the study overall: Sequencing, confined to only one tumor region, leaves heterogeneity possible. Adjacent uninvolved lung had the highest clonality, suggesting focused antigen responses.

As for this clone: What it recognizes is unknown.

CDR1 is KGHSH, CDR2 LQKENI, per germline. Trimming stripped 2 bases from V and 6 bases from J, with 13 bases between. The CDR3 is 15 residues long. Libraries were prepared by immunoSEQ multiplex PCR; TCRdb keeps only in-frame clonotypes and omits some of them. This sample carries some 50,000 clones, approximately 86% of them seen once, and the ten largest clones take about a sixth. This rearrangement joins TRBV18 to TRBJ1-4; D unclear. Specimen: PBMCs, collected before any cancer treatment. This clonotype originated in a female donor with stage II lung adenocarcinoma. In nucleotides, the CDR3 is TGTGCCAGCTCACCAGCCGTTGGCGGGGATGAAAAACTGTTTTTT. Protein sequence: CASSPAVGGDEKLFF.